This is a list of T cell receptor beta chains from one sample in a study of T-cell reconstitution after alpha-beta-depleted transplantation in children. TCRdb used MiXCR to reprocess the PCR reads, holding one entry per CDR3 protein. The data show some 550,000 distinct CDR3 sequences, with approximately 20% seen just once and less than 4% held by the top ten. The source was PBMCs from the stem cell graft donor, collected from the stem cell graft. All receptors come from a human donor who donated a stem cell graft to a child with acute lymphoblastic leukemia. Each CDR3 is given with its conserved first and last residue.

>TRBV5-4
CASSFMGVDEQFF
>TRBV2
CASSDSRTSYEQYF
>TRBV4-1
CASSPLGDLYNEQFF
>TRBV6-4
CASSDRYFIGLADLNEKFF
>TRBV15
CATSRGDEQYF
>TRBV6-1
CASAFSGPDEQYF
>TRBV12-3/TRBV12-4
CASSLASAPVGGALYEQYF
>TRBV19
CASSMKGSGANVLTF
>TRBV3-1
CASSLRVDNEQFF
>TRBV7-3
CASSHGGTGGNEQFF
>TRBV15
CATSRGPLATRSTGELFF
>TRBV5-1
CASSSGTSVNQETQYF
>TRBV20-1
CSARFRELAGGPHEQYF
>TRBV29-1
CSVLGTGLSYEQYF
>TRBV29-1
CSVGQGPNQPQHF
>TRBV5-1
CASRLGSSSSYEQYF
>TRBV29-1
CSVAGRDGYTF